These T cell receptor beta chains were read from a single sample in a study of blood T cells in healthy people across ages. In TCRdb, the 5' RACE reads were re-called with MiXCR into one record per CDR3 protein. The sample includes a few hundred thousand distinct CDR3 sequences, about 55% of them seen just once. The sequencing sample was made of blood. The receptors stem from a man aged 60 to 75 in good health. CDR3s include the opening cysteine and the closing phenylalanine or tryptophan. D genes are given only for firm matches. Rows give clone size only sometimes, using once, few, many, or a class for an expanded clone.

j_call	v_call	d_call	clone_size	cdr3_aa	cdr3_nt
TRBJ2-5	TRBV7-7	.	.	CASSLAPANQETQYF	TGTGCTAGCAGCTTAGCCCCGGCTAACCAAGAGACCCAGTACTTC
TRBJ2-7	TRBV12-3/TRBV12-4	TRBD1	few	CASTKRGTGAYEQYF	TGTGCCAGCACTAAAAGGGGGACAGGGGCCTACGAGCAGTACTTC
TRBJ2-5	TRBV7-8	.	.	CASSLALAGTGGETQYF	TGTGCCAGCAGCTTAGCTTTAGCGGGCACAGGGGGAGAGACCCAGTACTTC
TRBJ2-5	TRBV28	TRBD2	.	CASSSPLAGGETQYF	TGTGCCAGCAGTTCCCCGTTAGCGGGGGGAGAGACCCAGTACTTC
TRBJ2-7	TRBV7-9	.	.	CASSRDGVGEQYF	TGTGCCAGCAGCCGCGACGGGGTAGGCGAGCAGTACTTC
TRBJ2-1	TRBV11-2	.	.	CASSLVNRHPTQFF	TGTGCCAGCAGCTTAGTAAACAGGCATCCTACGCAGTTCTTC
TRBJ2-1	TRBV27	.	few	CASMQGYNEQFF	TGTGCCAGCATGCAAGGGTACAATGAGCAGTTCTTC
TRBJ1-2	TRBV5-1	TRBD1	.	CASSPDREYYGYTF	TGCGCCAGCAGCCCGGACAGGGAGTACTATGGCTACACCTTC
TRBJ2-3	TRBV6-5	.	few	CASSYSQGSTDTQYF	TGTGCCAGCAGTTACTCTCAGGGAAGCACAGATACGCAGTATTTT
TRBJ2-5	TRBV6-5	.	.	CASTQTGRETQYF	TGTGCCAGCACCCAAACAGGGCGGGAGACCCAGTACTTC
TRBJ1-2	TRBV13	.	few	CASSLATAGNYGYTF	TGTGCCAGCAGCTTAGCCACCGCAGGGAACTATGGCTACACCTTC
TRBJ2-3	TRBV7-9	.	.	CASSDGQYQHTQYF	TGTGCCAGCAGCGACGGACAGTACCAGCATACGCAGTATTTT
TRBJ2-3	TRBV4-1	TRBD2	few	CASSIGGTQFTDTQYF	TGCGCCAGCAGCATCGGGGGGACTCAATTCACAGATACGCAGTATTTT
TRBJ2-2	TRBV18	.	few	CASSPPVTGGTGELFF	TGTGCCAGCTCACCACCCGTGACCGGAGGAACCGGGGAGCTGTTTTTT
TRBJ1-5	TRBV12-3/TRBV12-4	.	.	CASSPRPLDQPQHF	TGTGCCAGCAGCCCCCGGCCGCTGGATCAGCCCCAGCATTTT
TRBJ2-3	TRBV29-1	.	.	CSVQPGGPKVPTQYF	TGCAGCGTTCAACCGGGTGGTCCCAAGGTACCTACGCAGTATTTT
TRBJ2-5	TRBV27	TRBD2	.	CASSQQRGVETQYF	TGTGCCAGCAGTCAACAGCGGGGGGTAGAGACCCAGTACTTC
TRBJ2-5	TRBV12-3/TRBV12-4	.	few	CASSPWAGWETQYF	TGTGCCAGCAGTCCCTGGGCCGGGTGGGAGACCCAGTACTTC
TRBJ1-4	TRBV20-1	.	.	CSASADTGNEKLFF	TGCAGTGCCAGCGCGGACACCGGAAATGAAAAACTGTTTTTT
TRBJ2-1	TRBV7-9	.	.	CASSRGTVEQFF	TGTGCCAGCAGCCGCGGGACAGTTGAGCAGTTCTTC